The next 15 T cell receptor beta chains were all read from a single sample in a study of T cell clonotyping in hematopoietic cell transplantation. Generated by immunoSEQ multiplex PCR, the TCRdb table keeps only in-frame clones and is missing some. The sample carries approximately 10,000 clones, approximately 49% recorded once. The input for sequencing was PBMCs, taken 30 days after allogeneic stem cell transplant. The source is a male patient in his forties or fifties who had an allogeneic stem cell transplant from an unrelated donor, so the T cells may come from the graft donor. Some clones in this sample may be carry-over from other donors' samples.

This clone was picked up a small number of times. CDR3 region: CASSGYPETYGYTF. In DNA, the CDR3 is TGTGCCAGCAGTGGTTATCCAGAGACCTATGGCTACACCTTC. The V and J genes are TRBV6-1 and TRBJ1-2; D remains unclear. The length of the CDR3 is 14 residues. Germline CDR1 and CDR2: MNHNS and SASEGT. V was shortened by 4 bases and J by 4 bases, with 13 bases between the two germline ends.

This clone was counted only a few times. The chain combines TRBV30 with TRBJ2-5; a weak D match, TRBD2 (5 bases). Deletions cut 0 bases from V and 10 bases from J, with 15 bases between. Germline assignment: CDR1 GTSNPN and CDR2 SVGIG (reference sequence). The CDR3 spans 13 residues. For the CDR3, the DNA is TGTGCCTGGAGTGTACGGGGAATGTCTGGCCAGTACTTC. Translated: CAWSVRGMSGQYF.

This chain joins TRBV9 and TRBJ1-1; D call uncertain. From germline, CDR1 is SGDLS and CDR2 YYNGEE. Between the trimmed V and J ends, which lost 0 bases and 2 bases, there was a span of 14 bases. This CDR3 region has 16 residues. The CDR3, as DNA: TGTGCCAGCAGCGTAGGGCCGGATATCTTAAACACTGAAGCTTTCTTT. Protein product: CASSVGPDILNTEAFF.

This CDR3 is CASSPDPSLYGYTF. The DNA for the CDR3 is TGCGCCAGCAGCCCCGACCCCAGTCTCTATGGCTACACCTTC. The chain combines TRBV5-1 with TRBJ1-2; D remains ambiguous. CDR1 and CDR2 (germline): SGHRS, YFSETQ. The germline V and J ends were trimmed by 4 bases and 4 bases, with 14 bases remaining between them. The CDR3 is 14 amino acids.

This sequence joins TRBV30 and TRBJ1-2, with D maybe TRBD1 (6 bases). CDR3 length: 15 residues. Germline V gives CDR1 GTSNPN, CDR2 SVGIG (reference sequence). V was pared by 0 bases and J by 6 bases, with 17 bases between. Here the CDR3 reads CAWSVLRQDDNGYTF. The CDR3 bases are TGTGCCTGGAGTGTACTGCGACAGGATGACAATGGCTACACCTTC.

J is TRBJ1-1 and V is TRBV28; perhaps TRBD1 as D (6 bases). The germline V gene encodes CDR1 MDHEN and CDR2 SYDVKM. Trimming removed 9 bases from V and 5 bases from J, with 16 bases in between. The CDR3 extends over 13 amino acids. The CDR3 spells CASVQGHGTEAFF. In nucleotides, the CDR3 is TGTGCCAGTGTACAGGGTCACGGAACTGAAGCTTTCTTT.

The rearrangement uses TRBV2 and TRBJ1-1, with D unresolved. V shed 3 bases and J shed 1 base, with 9 bases lying between them. Germline CDR1 is SNHLY and CDR2 is FYNNEI. CDR3 length equals 14 residues. For the CDR3, the DNA is TGTGCCAGCAGTGAGAGGACGGAGAACACTGAAGCTTTCTTT. Its protein is CASSERTENTEAFF.

This clone was found a few times. The rearrangement joins TRBV30 to TRBJ2-3; D is unresolved. This CDR3 has 13 amino acids. CDR1 and CDR2 (germline): GTSNPN, SVGIG (reference sequence). V dropped 1 base and J dropped 4 bases, with 9 bases sitting between them. The CDR3 DNA follows: TGTGCCTGGAGTGCCTTCAAGGCAGATACGCAGTATTTT. Translating it yields CAWSAFKADTQYF.

The chain uses TRBV7-8 and TRBJ1-5; the D is unclear. The CDR3 totals 16 residues. Germline V lookup: CDR1 SGHVS, CDR2 FQNEAQ. Trimming cost V 2 bases and J 0 bases, with 11 bases left between them. The CDR3 is CASSLSLSYSNQPQHF. CDR3 bases: TGTGCCAGCAGCTTATCCCTCTCGTATAGCAATCAGCCCCAGCATTTT.

The chain carries TRBV4-1 and TRBJ1-5; 7 bases align to TRBD1. CDR3 length equals 15 residues. The germline V gene encodes CDR1 MGHRA and CDR2 YSYEKL. V lost 0 bases, J lost 5 bases, and 4 bases stayed unmatched. Written as DNA, the CDR3 is TGCGCCAGCAGCCAAGACAGGGGGAAATATCAGCCCCAGCATTTT. Amino acids: CASSQDRGKYQPQHF.

The V and J genes are TRBV6-6 and TRBJ1-2; weak D call: TRBD1 (5 bases). There are 14 residues in the CDR3. Looked up from germline, CDR1 is MNHNY and CDR2 is SVGAGI (reference sequence). Trimming took off 0 bases at V and 8 bases at J, with 13 bases between the two ends. The CDR3 DNA follows: TGTGCCAGCAGTTACTCGTCAGGGAAAGAAGGCTACACCTTC. Its protein product is CASSYSSGKEGYTF.

This clone was seen more than once but under ten times. The chain uses TRBV30 and TRBJ2-3, with D perhaps matching TRBD1 or TRBD2 (5 bases each). CDR3 size: 15 residues. Per germline, CDR1 GTSNPN and CDR2 SVGIG (reference sequence). V was shortened by 3 bases and J by 6 bases, with 19 bases between the two germline ends. The CDR3 loop reads CAWRGAEGKYDTQYF. The CDR3 DNA follows: TGTGCCTGGAGAGGCGCAGAGGGGAAGTATGATACGCAGTATTTT. The full variable domain, completed using reference TRBV30 and TRBJ2-3, is SQTIHQWPATLVQPVGSPLSLECTVEGTSNPNLYWYRQAAGRGLQLLFYSVGIGQISSEVPQNLSASRPQDRQFILSSKKLLLSDSGFYLCAWRGAEGKYDTQYFGPGTRLTVL.

This clone is a singleton in its sample. The V gene is TRBV4-2, the J gene TRBJ2-7, with TRBD1 as a possible D gene (5 bases). This CDR3 spans 15 amino acids. The V and J ends lost 0 bases and 3 bases respectively, with 12 bases between them. Germline V CDR1 and CDR2: LGHNA, YNFKEQ. CDR3 region: CASSQEGQGNYEQYF. The DNA of the CDR3 is TGTGCCAGCAGCCAAGAAGGGCAGGGCAACTACGAGCAGTACTTC.

The genes are TRBV2 and TRBJ1-2, with D possibly matching TRBD1 (6 bases). The CDR3 is made up of 14 amino acids. V was trimmed by 3 bases and J by 3 bases, leaving 11 bases between them. Germline assignment: CDR1 SNHLY and CDR2 FYNNEI. The CDR3 nucleotides read TGTGCCAGCAGTGAGGACAGAACCGACTATGGCTACACCTTC. Translation gives CASSEDRTDYGYTF.

This rearrangement joins TRBV6-5 to TRBJ1-6; 10 bases align to TRBD1. Germline V gives CDR1 MNHEY, CDR2 SVGAGI. The J segment lost 10 bases and the V segment lost 6 bases, leaving 6 bases of the junction unmatched. The length of the CDR3 is 14 residues. The CDR3 here is CASRGQGVISPLHF. The CDR3 DNA reads TGTGCCAGCAGAGGACAGGGGGTGATATCACCCCTCCACTTT.